This T cell receptor beta chain was observed in a study of cytomegalovirus exposure and HLA in healthy donors. Across the study: Around 80 million unique TCR sequences came from HLA-typed donors in an early release.

The PCR had 60 Vbeta and 13 Jbeta primers. This table comes from immunoSEQ multiplex PCR, and its TCRdb copy is limited to in-frame clones, with some not included. The sample contains some 140,000 clones, over 65% of which appear only once. The CDR3 has 14 amino acids. The V gene's germline CDR1 is SGHVS and CDR2 FNYEAQ. To note about this clone: The antigen remains unidentified. A junction boundary mismatches the germline segment, possibly from a read error.

Study-wide findings and caveats: Cytomegalovirus-associated status was assigned to about 150 TCR beta chains. It was taken for granted in presence/absence analyses that sequencing depth across donors was roughly uniform. Later analysis found that TCR beta chains associated with HLA were more clonally expanded than other, equally common chains.

The sample was PBMCs. The gene calls are TRBV7-6 and TRBJ1-2; 8 nucleotides align to TRBD1. The TCR sequence derives from a man between 50 and 59 years old in good health and CMV-seronegative. DNA of the CDR3: TGTGCCAGCAGCCTGGACAGGGCTAAGTATGGCTACACCTTC. This codes for CASSLDRAKYGYTF.